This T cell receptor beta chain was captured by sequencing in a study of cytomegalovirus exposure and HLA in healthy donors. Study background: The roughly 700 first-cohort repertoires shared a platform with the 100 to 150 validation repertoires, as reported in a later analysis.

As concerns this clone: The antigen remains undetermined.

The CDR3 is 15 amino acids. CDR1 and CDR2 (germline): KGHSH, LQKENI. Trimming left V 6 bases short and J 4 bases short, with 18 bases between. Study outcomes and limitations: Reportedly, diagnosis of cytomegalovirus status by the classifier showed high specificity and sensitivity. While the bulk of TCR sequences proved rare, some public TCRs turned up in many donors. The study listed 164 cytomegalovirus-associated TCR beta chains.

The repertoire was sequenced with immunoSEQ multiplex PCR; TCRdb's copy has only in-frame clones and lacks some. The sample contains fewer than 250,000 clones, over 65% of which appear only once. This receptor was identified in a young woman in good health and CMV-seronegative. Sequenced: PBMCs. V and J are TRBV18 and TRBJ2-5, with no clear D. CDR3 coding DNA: TGTGCCAGCTCCCGTACCGCGGATAACATAGAGACCCAGTACTTC. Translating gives CASSRTADNIETQYF.